This T cell receptor beta chain comes out of a study of blood T cell repertoires in COVID-19 (dated by TCRdb to 2018 to 2021). Regarding the complete study: The collaborator samples originated in the United States, Italy and Spain and spanned the acute and convalescent phases of COVID-19. The prospective study material was composed of cDNA or gDNA derived from T cells, B-cell-depleted T cells, or PBMCs. Subjects who had been exposed to COVID-19, were actively infected with it, or had recovered from it provided the deeply sampled blood TCRbeta repertoires that made up the dataset. A freely available public database, intended as a resource for researchers studying the immune response to SARS-CoV-2, is where the repertoires were released. The samples were drawn from the first 160 participants of the ongoing ImmuneRACE study and from 1,254 subjects provided by 6 global collaborators. Sample metadata almost always included a de-identified subject ID, COVID-19 status, age in years and sex. Where available, HLA class I and class II types were taken from metadata supplied by the sample provider and were not determined by assay-based typing.

General study outcomes and caveats: The quantity of clinical and demographic metadata differed by source and by participant and was supplied without curation.

The germline V gene sets CDR1 to SGHDT and CDR2 to YYEEEE. The CDR3 starts with the cysteine, ends with the phenylalanine, and has 15 residues. The kept DNA is CDR3 alone, 45 bases in frame from the first base. Ends trimmed: V by 4 bases, J by 2 bases; bases unmatched to a gene: 5. Each collaborating institution followed its own protocols to collect whole blood in K2EDTA tubes. For TCRbeta analysis, collaborators shipped samples as frozen whole blood, isolated PBMCs, or DNA extracted from either of those sample types. TCRbeta CDR3 regions were amplified from genomic DNA by means of the immunoSEQ Assay, a bias-controlled multiplex PCR. In the paper's pipeline: Within the assay, amplification of reference gene primers was used to estimate how many nucleated cells each sample contained. To quantify the absolute abundance of each unique TCRbeta CDR3 rearrangement, sequence reads were collapsed and filtered. Productive Simpson clonality was computed per sample as the square root of Simpson's diversity index over productive rearrangements. Held by TCRdb, this immuneACCESS table contains in-frame sequences only and omits some clones. Under half of the omission traces to an unresolved V gene where checked; the cause of the rest is unknown. V and J calls and clone size are those listed in that table; D and trimming were worked out from the DNA. The sample contains around 80,000 clones, over 75% of them found a single time. Clones ranked in the top ten supply about an eighth of the sample.

Worth noting for this clone: Its antigen is unknown. No base-level quality is on record; no much larger clone is a single base apart. The same CDR3 can be traced to other DNA sequences in this sample.

This receptor was obtained from a man older than 75 with acute or convalescent COVID-19. Sequencing was performed on peripheral blood. In this chain, TRBV5-6 is recombined with TRBJ1-2; TRBD1 aligns with 10 central bases. The bases are TGTGCCAGCAGCCCCCCGGGACAGGGGAACTATGGCTACACCTTC. Its translation is CASSPPGQGNYGYTF.